Below are 21 T cell receptor beta chains sequenced from a single sample in a study of blood T cell repertoires in COVID-19. TCRdb keeps only in-frame clones here, not all; method: immunoSEQ multiplex PCR. Among 150,000 to 200,000 clones listed, roughly 93% were seen once. Sequencing input: peripheral blood. Receptor source: a woman aged 55 to 70 with COVID-19, enrolled during active disease.

This clone was counted a few times. The gene calls are TRBV6-2 or TRBV6-3 and TRBJ1-2; tentative D call: TRBD1 (6 bases). V lost 1 base to trimming and J lost 0 bases, with 12 bases between them. The CDR3 is 16 residues long. Germline CDR1 and CDR2: MNHEY and SVGEGT. In nucleotides, the CDR3 is TGTGCCAGCAGTTACTTTGGCTCAGGGGCTAACTATGGCTACACCTTC. Translating gives CASSYFGSGANYGYTF.

The J gene is TRBJ1-3, the V gene TRBV30; D is uncertain. Trimming removed 0 bases from V and 4 bases from J, with 7 bases in between. This CDR3 comprises 13 residues. In germline, CDR1 is GTSNPN, CDR2 SVGIG (reference sequence). The CDR3 loop reads CAWSVTRGNTIYF. The CDR3 DNA follows: TGTGCCTGGAGTGTAACCAGGGGAAACACCATATATTTT.

The sample holds one count of this clone. The chain uses TRBV7-2 and TRBJ2-7, with TRBD1 identical over 8 bases. Germline loops: CDR1 SGHTA, CDR2 FQGNSA. CDR3 length: 14 residues. After removal of 7 bases from V and 4 bases from J, the junction contained 9 bases not matched to a gene. The DNA of the CDR3 is TGTGCCAGCACGAAGGCAGGGGGCATTTACGAGCAGTACTTC. Its translation: CASTKAGGIYEQYF.

V and J are TRBV12-3 or TRBV12-4 and TRBJ1-2, with D hard to call. Trimming removed 3 bases at V and 6 bases at J, with 5 bases between. The CDR3 runs 11 residues. In DNA, the CDR3 is TGTGCCAGCAGTTTGAGGGATGGCTACACCTTC. Translated: CASSLRDGYTF.

The J gene is TRBJ2-5, the V gene TRBV5-4; 7 bases are shared with TRBD1. The length of the CDR3 is 14 residues. Germline V CDR1 and CDR2: SGHNT, YYREEE (reference sequence). After removal of 0 bases from V and 1 base from J, the junction contained 0 bases not matched to a gene. This CDR3 is CASSLDRGQETQYF. The CDR3 nucleotides read TGTGCCAGCAGCTTGGACAGGGGCCAAGAGACCCAGTACTTC.

The chain uses TRBV4-3 and TRBJ1-4, with TRBD1 matching over 9 bases. This CDR3 is 19 amino acids long. Germline V gives CDR1 LGHNA, CDR2 YSLEER. J was trimmed by 5 bases and V by 0 bases; bases with no gene match: 13. The CDR3 DNA reads as TGCGCCAGCAGCCAAGATAGAATCGGGACAGGGCGGGAAAATGAAAAACTGTTTTTT. Protein: CASSQDRIGTGRENEKLFF.

The V call is TRBV15, the J call TRBJ1-1; unclear D gene. V gave up 0 bases and J gave up 3 bases, with 8 bases separating them. Germline V CDR1 and CDR2: LNHNV, YYDKDF (reference sequence). The CDR3 totals 14 residues. The CDR3 region is CATSRDRLDTEAFF. CDR3 in DNA: TGTGCCACCAGCAGAGACAGGTTGGACACTGAAGCTTTCTTT.

This clone was detected only once. This chain connects TRBV27 to TRBJ1-2; D is perhaps TRBD1 (5 bases). CDR1 and CDR2 from the germline V gene are MNHEY and SMNVEV (reference sequence). Trimming took 6 bases from V and 5 from J, leaving 19 bases between them. The CDR3 spans 15 residues. The CDR3 nucleotides read TGTGCCAGCAGCTTTACAGGTGGGTCCCCGTATGGCTACACCTTC. This gives the protein CASSFTGGSPYGYTF.

The V and J genes are TRBV10-3 and TRBJ1-6; the D gene is possibly TRBD1 (6 bases). CDR1 is ENHRY, CDR2 SYGVKD, per germline. The V end was cut by 7 bases, the J end by 8 bases, with 12 bases between. The length of the CDR3 is 13 residues. The DNA for the CDR3 is TGTGCCATCAATAGCAGGGGCGATTCACCCCTCCACTTT. Amino acid sequence: CAINSRGDSPLHF.

The V gene is TRBV6-2 or TRBV6-3, the J gene TRBJ2-2; perhaps TRBD1 as D (6 bases). The CDR3 consists of 14 residues. The V end was cut by 4 bases, the J end by 1 base, with 7 bases between. Germline CDR1 and CDR2: MNHEY and SVGEGT. The CDR3 nucleotides are TGTGCCAGCAGTTCGGACAGGAACACCGGGGAGCTGTTTTTT. Translating gives CASSSDRNTGELFF.

The rearrangement joins TRBV11-2 to TRBJ1-1; no reliable D call. Germline loops: CDR1 SGHAT, CDR2 FQNNGV. CDR3 size: 12 residues. The V end lost 5 bases, the J end lost 7 bases, and 11 bases lay between the germline ends. The CDR3 loop reads CASSNRRVEAFF. CDR3 bases: TGTGCCAGCAGCAACCGACGGGTTGAAGCTTTCTTT.

The count of this clone is one. V and J are TRBV6-1 and TRBJ1-1; possibly TRBD1 for D (6 bases). Trimming removed 2 bases at V and 5 bases at J, with 12 bases between. Per the germline V gene, CDR1 is MNHNS and CDR2 is SASEGT. The CDR3 is 14 amino acids. The CDR3 DNA reads as TGTGCCAGCAGTGAATCCAGGGGATGGACTGAAGCTTTCTTT. Translating gives CASSESRGWTEAFF.

The V gene is TRBV2, the J gene TRBJ1-2; 7 bases fit TRBD1. V gave up 6 bases and J gave up 4 bases; unmatched junction bases: 14. Looked up from germline, CDR1 is SNHLY and CDR2 is FYNNEI. This CDR3 is built from 16 residues. Here the CDR3 DNA reads TGTGCCAGCAGAAATAGGGACAGAAACATTGTCTATGGCTACACCTTC. The encoded protein is CASRNRDRNIVYGYTF.

This CDR3 is CATSDPAGQGYVGTEAFF. DNA for the CDR3: TGTGCCACCAGTGACCCCGCCGGACAGGGCTATGTGGGGACTGAAGCTTTCTTT. V usage is TRBV24-1 and J usage is TRBJ1-1; TRBD1 matches at 8 bases. Germline CDR1 is KGHDR and CDR2 is SFDVKD. The CDR3 is 18 residues long. Trimming removed 4 bases from V and 5 bases from J; junction bases left unmatched: 17.

V gene TRBV5-1 combines with J gene TRBJ1-6; TRBD1 matches 8 bases. V lost 3 bases, J lost 11 bases, and 13 bases stayed unmatched. CDR3 length: 16 residues. CDR1 is SGHRS and CDR2 is YFSETQ in the germline V gene. The CDR3 sequence: CASSSGTGISRPPLHF. The CDR3, as DNA: TGCGCCAGCAGCTCCGGGACAGGAATAAGCAGGCCACCCCTCCACTTT.

Only a few counts were recorded for this clone. J is TRBJ1-1 and V is TRBV6-5, with 8 positions matching TRBD1. The CDR3 runs 13 residues. Trimming removed 5 bases from V and 11 bases from J; junction bases left unmatched: 10. Germline V CDR1 and CDR2: MNHEY, SVGAGI. CDR3 DNA: TGTGCCAGCAGTCGGGGACAGGCCAAAAAGGCTTTCTTT. Protein sequence: CASSRGQAKKAFF.

This clone has a single count. The rearrangement uses TRBV5-5 and TRBJ1-4; 7 bases match TRBD1. The CDR3 spans 13 residues. Germline values: CDR1 SGHKS, CDR2 YYEKEE (reference sequence). Trimming removed 5 bases from V and 8 bases from J; junction bases left unmatched: 6. CDR3 DNA: TGTGCCAGCAGTGCCAGGGGGGACGAAAAACTGTTTTTT. It specifies CASSARGDEKLFF. The whole variable domain, remainder taken from reference TRBV5-5 and TRBJ1-4, is DAGVTQSPTHLIKTRGQQVTLRCSPISGHKSVSWYQQVLGQGPQFIFQYYEKEERGRGNFPDRFSARQFPNYSSELNVNALLLGDSALYLCASSARGDEKLFFGSGTQLSVL.

The gene calls are TRBV5-8 and TRBJ1-4; D perhaps matches TRBD1 (5 bases). Trimming pared 1 base from V and 6 bases from J, leaving 16 bases between. Germline assignment: CDR1 SGHTS and CDR2 YDEGEE. The CDR3 loop spans 16 amino acids. The CDR3 DNA sequence: TGTGCCAGCAGCTTGATAGTGGGGACTCATTATGAAAAACTGTTTTTT. It specifies CASSLIVGTHYEKLFF.

The chain uses TRBV9 and TRBJ2-2; 14 positions agree with TRBD2. V trimming: 3 bases; J trimming: 0 bases; junction bases outside the gene matches: 7. Germline V gene lookup returns CDR1 SGDLS and CDR2 YYNGEE. CDR3 length: 19 amino acids. The CDR3 DNA reads TGTGCCAGCAGCGCAGGACTAGCGGGGGGAGTAACGAACACCGGGGAGCTGTTTTTT. As protein: CASSAGLAGGVTNTGELFF. Complete variable domain (other parts from reference TRBV9 and TRBJ2-2): DSGVTQTPKHLITATGQRVTLRCSPRSGDLSVYWYQQSLDQGLQFLIQYYNGEERAKGNILERFSAQQFPDLHSELNLSSLELGDSALYFCASSAGLAGGVTNTGELFFGEGSRLTVL.

J is TRBJ1-1 and V is TRBV6-4; 11 bases fit TRBD1. Trimming cost V 6 bases and J 3 bases; bases outside gene matches: 15. Germline CDR1 and CDR2: MRHNA and SNTAGT. The length of the CDR3 is 18 residues. This CDR3 reads CASRLRTGGGIEDTEAFF. As DNA, the CDR3 is TGTGCCAGCAGGTTACGGACAGGGGGCGGAATAGAGGACACTGAAGCTTTCTTT.

This chain joins TRBV6-1 and TRBJ2-5, with D unclear. This CDR3 contains 14 residues. V was clipped by 1 base and J by 5 bases, with 11 bases between them. The germline V gene has CDR1 MNHNS and CDR2 SASEGT. The CDR3 DNA is TGTGCCAGCAGTGAAGGTACAGCTTACGAGACCCAGTACTTC. It codes for CASSEGTAYETQYF.